Below, 24 T cell receptor beta chains from the same sample are listed, as sequenced in a study of CD8 T cells in Susac syndrome. With random hexamers, reverse transcription was performed on about 0.45 to 1 ug of RNA. TCRdb re-derived calls from the immunoSEQ multiplex PCR reads in MiXCR, one entry per CDR3 protein. Among 150,000 to 200,000 distinct CDR3 sequences listed, 90% to 95% were seen once. Material for sequencing was CD4+ T cells from PBMCs. Receptors originate from a human donor in good health.

V is TRBV5-4 and J is TRBJ2-4; 9 bases map to TRBD2. V dropped 0 bases and J dropped 7; count of bases not matched to a gene: 2. Germline values: CDR1 SGHNT, CDR2 YYREEE (reference sequence). This CDR3 is 14 amino acids long. The CDR3 loop reads CASSLGGGGNIQYF. CDR3 in DNA: TGTGCCAGCAGCTTGGGCGGGGGGGGGAACATTCAGTACTTC.

The chain employs TRBV20-1 and TRBJ2-5, with a tentative D call TRBD2 (6 bases). Germline V gene data show CDR1 as DFQATT and CDR2 as SNEGSKA (reference sequence). There are 16 residues in the CDR3. V was clipped by 0 bases and J by 2 bases, with 16 bases between them. In DNA, the CDR3 is TGCAGTGCTAGAGATCAATCGGGGCGGGATCAAGAGACCCAGTACTTC. Translating gives CSARDQSGRDQETQYF.

V gene TRBV11-2 combines with J gene TRBJ2-5, with 11 nucleotides matching TRBD1. The germline CDR1 and CDR2 sequences are SGHAT and FQNNGV. There are 15 residues in the CDR3. Unmatched junction bases numbered 7, after V lost 5 bases and J lost 5 bases. This chain's CDR3 is CASSRGQGAWETQYF. Here the CDR3 DNA reads TGTGCCAGCAGCCGCGGACAGGGGGCATGGGAGACCCAGTACTTC. Complete variable domain (other parts from reference TRBV11-2 and TRBJ2-5): EAGVAQSPRYKIIEKRQSVAFWCNPISGHATLYWYQQILGQGPKLLIQFQNNGVVDDSQLPKDRFSAERLKGVDSTLKIQPAKLEDSAVYLCASSRGQGAWETQYFGPGTRLLVL.

The rearrangement joins TRBV6-1 to TRBJ2-2; 8 positions match TRBD1. The CDR3 extends over 13 amino acids. CDR1 is MNHNS, CDR2 SASEGT, per germline. V was pared by 9 bases and J by 4 bases, with 4 bases of the junction left unmatched. The CDR3 coding sequence is TGTGCCAGTCGACAGGGGACCACCGGGGAGCTGTTTTTT. Amino acid sequence: CASRQGTTGELFF.

The gene calls are TRBV4-1 and TRBJ2-7, with TRBD2 matching over 8 bases. Trimming cost V 1 base and J 9 bases; bases outside gene matches: 8. Germline V gives CDR1 MGHRA, CDR2 YSYEKL. The CDR3 covers 14 residues. The CDR3 DNA is TGCGCCAGCAGCCAAGTCCGGGAGGGGCCTAGGCAGTACTTC. Translation gives CASSQVREGPRQYF.

The rearrangement links TRBV6-5 to TRBJ2-4, with 7 nucleotides matching TRBD1. The junction had 6 bases not matched to a gene; V was cut back by 0 bases and J by 7 bases. The CDR3 has 15 amino acids. CDR1 and CDR2 from the germline V gene are MNHEY and SVGAGI. CDR3 in amino acids: CASSYSSGRGNIQYF. CDR3 DNA sequence: TGTGCCAGCAGTTACTCGAGTGGCAGGGGGAACATTCAGTACTTC.

In DNA, the CDR3 is TGCGCCAGCAGCCCCGGGACACTTCAAGAGACCCAGTACTTC. It specifies CASSPGTLQETQYF. The V call is TRBV5-1, the J call TRBJ2-5, with a weak D call TRBD1 (6 bases). The CDR3 spans 14 residues. V lost 4 bases to trimming and J lost 2 bases, with 12 bases between them. CDR1 is SGHRS and CDR2 is YFSETQ in the germline V gene.

The chain is built from TRBV5-1 and TRBJ1-2; no clear D. The CDR3 is 12 amino acids. Trimming took off 4 bases at V and 8 bases at J, with 12 bases between the two ends. Germline CDR1 is SGHRS and CDR2 is YFSETQ. The CDR3 here is CASSPTSEGYTF. The CDR3 DNA reads as TGCGCCAGCAGCCCTACTTCTGAGGGCTACACCTTC.

The rearrangement joins TRBV9 to TRBJ2-3, with D possibly TRBD1 on 6 matching bases. This CDR3 has 14 residues. V gave up 6 bases and J gave up 3 bases, with 14 bases separating them. Per germline, CDR1 SGDLS and CDR2 YYNGEE. The CDR3 nucleotides read TGTGCCAGCAATTCCGGACAGATGACAGATACGCAGTATTTT. As protein: CASNSGQMTDTQYF. Full variable domain (remainder filled in from reference TRBV9 and TRBJ2-3): DSGVTQTPKHLITATGQRVTLRCSPRSGDLSVYWYQQSLDQGLQFLIQYYNGEERAKGNILERFSAQQFPDLHSELNLSSLELGDSALYFCASNSGQMTDTQYFGPGTRLTVL.

The chain couples TRBV5-8 to TRBJ1-2, with unresolved D. The CDR3 runs to 14 residues. V dropped 4 bases and J dropped 0 bases, with 10 bases sitting between them. Per germline, CDR1 SGHTS and CDR2 YDEGEE. This CDR3 is CASSGLTANYGYTF. CDR3 nucleotides: TGTGCCAGCAGCGGCCTGACTGCTAACTATGGCTACACCTTC.

V is TRBV9 and J is TRBJ2-3; 9 nucleotides match TRBD1. The J segment lost 0 bases and the V segment lost 6 bases, leaving 5 bases of the junction unmatched. CDR1 and CDR2 from the germline V gene are SGDLS and YYNGEE. The CDR3 covers 15 residues. The CDR3 DNA sequence: TGTGCCAGCAACCCACAGGGGGCAAGCACAGATACGCAGTATTTT. It specifies CASNPQGASTDTQYF.

This chain joins TRBV2 and TRBJ2-4; D ambiguous. V lost 0 bases to trimming and J lost 3 bases, with 6 bases between them. The CDR3 runs to 14 residues. CDR1 is SNHLY, CDR2 FYNNEI, per germline. CDR3 nucleotide sequence: TGTGCCAGCAGTGAAGCTGGAGTCAAAAACATTCAGTACTTC. This codes for CASSEAGVKNIQYF.

The gene calls are TRBV11-2 and TRBJ2-1; 14 bases fit TRBD2. The ends lost 4 bases at V and 0 bases at J; junction bases unmatched: 8. Germline assignment: CDR1 SGHAT and CDR2 FQNNGV. The CDR3 length is 19 residues. The chain's CDR3 is CASSSGLAGGQLSYNEQFF. In DNA, the CDR3 is TGTGCCAGCAGCTCCGGACTAGCGGGGGGCCAACTCTCCTACAATGAGCAGTTCTTC. The full variable domain, with the rest looked up from reference TRBV11-2 and TRBJ2-1, is EAGVAQSPRYKIIEKRQSVAFWCNPISGHATLYWYQQILGQGPKLLIQFQNNGVVDDSQLPKDRFSAERLKGVDSTLKIQPAKLEDSAVYLCASSSGLAGGQLSYNEQFFGPGTRLTVL.

This chain uses TRBV20-1 with TRBJ2-7; a weak D match, TRBD1 (5 bases). Between the trimmed V and J ends, which lost 6 bases and 5 bases, there was a span of 14 bases. CDR3 length: 12 amino acids. Germline CDR1 DFQATT, CDR2 SNEGSKA (reference sequence). The CDR3 DNA sequence: TGCAGTGCCTCGGATCCCAGGGACGAGCAGTACTTC. It yields the protein CSASDPRDEQYF.

The rearrangement links TRBV18 to TRBJ1-2; TRBD1 matches at 7 bases. Germline V gives CDR1 KGHSH, CDR2 LQKENI. Trimming cost V 3 bases and J 6 bases; bases outside gene matches: 4. The CDR3 covers 13 residues. The CDR3: CASSPTGLNGYTF. The CDR3 region has the DNA TGTGCCAGCTCACCGACAGGGCTGAATGGCTACACCTTC.

This chain uses TRBV12-3 or TRBV12-4 with TRBJ1-5, with 8 bases fitting TRBD1. The CDR3 sequence is 16 residues long. Losses at the gene ends were 6 bases for V and 2 bases for J; bases not matched to a gene: 9. CDR3 in DNA: TGTGCCAGCAGCTCCGACAGGGGCAGTGGCAATCAGCCCCAGCATTTT. Protein sequence: CASSSDRGSGNQPQHF.

The V and J genes are TRBV5-4 and TRBJ2-5, with 9 bases fitting TRBD2. Germline V gives CDR1 SGHNT, CDR2 YYREEE (reference sequence). This CDR3 spans 16 amino acids. V dropped 0 bases and J dropped 6; count of bases not matched to a gene: 9. The CDR3 sequence: CASSLDGGGAGKTQYF. CDR3 sequence (DNA): TGTGCCAGCAGCTTGGACGGCGGGGGGGCGGGAAAGACCCAGTACTTC.

V and J are TRBV30 and TRBJ1-5, with D tentatively TRBD1 (6 bases). From germline, CDR1 is GTSNPN and CDR2 SVGIG (reference sequence). V lost 5 bases and J 4 bases, leaving 18 bases between the germline ends. CDR3 length: 15 residues. The CDR3 loop is CAWDSGTRENQPQHF. CDR3 nucleotide sequence: TGTGCCTGGGACTCCGGGACAAGGGAAAATCAGCCCCAGCATTTT.

V usage is TRBV2 and J usage is TRBJ1-6; the D gene is possibly TRBD1 (5 bases). V gave up 6 bases and J gave up 9 bases, with 18 bases separating them. Per the germline V gene, CDR1 is SNHLY and CDR2 is FYNNEI. The CDR3 length is 15 residues. The CDR3 reads CASRRDRLRGSPLHF. For the CDR3, the DNA is TGTGCCAGCAGACGAGACAGACTAAGGGGTTCACCCCTCCACTTT.

The chain is built from TRBV18 and TRBJ1-1; maybe TRBD1 (5 bases). Germline assignment: CDR1 KGHSH and CDR2 LQKENI. The CDR3 has 15 residues. The V end lost 3 bases, the J end lost 3 bases, and 14 bases lay between the germline ends. CDR3 coding DNA: TGTGCCAGCTCACCTCTATCAGGGTCGGACACTGAAGCTTTCTTT. It encodes CASSPLSGSDTEAFF.

The chain joins TRBV6-5 to TRBJ2-7; D unresolved. Trimming cost V 2 bases and J 3 bases, with 14 bases left between them. The germline CDR1 and CDR2 sequences are MNHEY and SVGAGI. This CDR3 contains 15 residues. Here the CDR3 reads CASSYERLPFYEQYF. In nucleotides, the CDR3 is TGTGCCAGCAGTTACGAGCGACTGCCTTTCTACGAGCAGTACTTC.

The chain recombines TRBV29-1 with TRBJ2-3; TRBD2 matches at 13 bases. The CDR3 consists of 16 residues. CDR1 SQVTM and CDR2 ANQGSEA come from the germline V gene. V trimming: 6 bases; J trimming: 4 bases; junction bases outside the gene matches: 10. This CDR3 is CSVIGLAGASPDTQYF. The CDR3 nucleotides read TGCAGCGTAATAGGACTAGCGGGGGCCTCTCCAGATACGCAGTATTTT.

The CDR3 DNA reads TGTGCCAGCACTAAGAGCGGGTCTTCGAACACCGGGGAGCTGTTTTTT. Translating gives CASTKSGSSNTGELFF. The gene calls are TRBV12-3 or TRBV12-4 and TRBJ2-2, with D tentatively TRBD2 (6 bases). The CDR3 has 16 amino acids. V lost 7 bases and J lost 0, with 15 bases in between.

The CDR3 coding sequence is TGCGCCAGCAGCTCGGCGACAGGGGAGGGCGAGCAGTACTTC. Translated, it gives CASSSATGEGEQYF. This chain joins TRBV5-1 and TRBJ2-7, with D tentatively TRBD1 (8 bases). Trimming shortened V by 3 bases and J by 6 bases, and 16 bases separated the two germline ends. The CDR3 sequence is 14 residues long. Germline loops: CDR1 SGHRS, CDR2 YFSETQ.